The 23 T cell receptor beta chains listed next were all sequenced from one sample in a study of regulatory T cells in long-lasting Graves disease. Time point indicated: persistent/refractory GD, antithyroid drugs over 5 years with positive TRAb. PBMC RNA was the source of the TCR library. iRepertoire HTBI primers and Arm-PCR of CDR3 regions built TCR beta libraries. TCRdb processed the multiplex PCR reads anew with MiXCR; each CDR3 protein has one entry. The sample has about 430,000 distinct CDR3 sequences; 21% are singletons. The sequencing here drew on peripheral blood mononuclear cells (PBMCs), taken when the disease was refractory, from a patient treated with antithyroid drugs. The receptors stem from a female donor with Graves disease.

The chain employs TRBV19 and TRBJ2-7; tentatively, D is TRBD1 (6 bases). The ends were cut back, 1 base at V and 3 bases at J, with 16 bases in the middle. The germline V gene encodes CDR1 LNHDA and CDR2 SQIVND (reference sequence). The CDR3 runs to 16 residues. CDR3 DNA sequence: TGTGCCAGTAGTATAGGGGGGCGACCGCCCGTCTACGAGCAGTACTTC. Translation gives CASSIGGRPPVYEQYF.

This clonotype came up a few times. The V call is TRBV6-5, the J call TRBJ1-3; D is unresolved. The V and J ends lost 0 bases and 0 bases respectively, with 9 bases between them. CDR3 length equals 16 residues. From germline, CDR1 is MNHEY and CDR2 SVGAGI. This CDR3 reads CASSYSPPYSGNTIYF. DNA of the CDR3: TGTGCCAGCAGTTACTCCCCCCCGTACTCTGGAAACACCATATATTTT.

The chain carries TRBV19 and TRBJ2-1; D uncertain. CDR1 is LNHDA and CDR2 is SQIVND in the germline V gene (reference sequence). Trimming took off 5 bases at V and 10 bases at J, with 18 bases between the two ends. The CDR3 spans 14 residues. As DNA, the CDR3 is TGTGCCAGTAGTGTCCCCACCTTCAATGGCGAGCAGTTCTTC. Amino acids: CASSVPTFNGEQFF.

V usage is TRBV28 and J usage is TRBJ2-1; perhaps TRBD2 as D (5 bases). Germline V gene sequence: CDR1 MDHEN, CDR2 SYDVKM. This CDR3 region has 14 residues. Trimming stripped 4 bases from V and 3 bases from J, with 10 bases between. The CDR3 DNA is TGTGCCAGCAGTTCCAACGGAGGCTACAATGAGCAGTTCTTC. It translates to CASSSNGGYNEQFF.

This chain joins TRBV5-1 and TRBJ2-7; TRBD2 agrees at 12 bases. CDR1 is SGHRS, CDR2 YFSETQ, per germline. The CDR3 has 16 amino acids. V lost 4 bases to trimming and J lost 1 base; unmatched junction nucleotides: 6. CDR3 in amino acids: CASSLPTSGRSYEQYF. CDR3 DNA: TGCGCCAGCAGCCTGCCCACTAGCGGGAGGTCCTACGAGCAGTACTTC.

This clonotype was recorded many times. This sequence joins TRBV28 and TRBJ2-2, with D unclear. In germline, CDR1 is MDHEN, CDR2 SYDVKM. The length of the CDR3 is 12 residues. The V gene lost 3 bases and the J gene lost 5 bases, with 4 bases spanning the gap. Written as DNA, the CDR3 is TGTGCCAGCAGTTTTTTTACCGGGGAGCTGTTTTTT. Residues: CASSFFTGELFF.

This clonotype appeared many times. This chain links TRBV28 with TRBJ2-7; the match to TRBD2 covers 9 bases. This CDR3 spans 14 amino acids. The germline V gene has CDR1 MDHEN and CDR2 SYDVKM. The V and J ends lost 8 bases and 4 bases, in that order; junction bases with no gene match: 9. The CDR3 sequence is CASGLLAGGYEQYF. The CDR3 coding sequence is TGTGCCAGCGGCCTGCTCGCGGGAGGGTACGAGCAGTACTTC.

This clonotype was detected many times. The rearrangement joins TRBV30 to TRBJ1-4, with D unresolved. Trimming cost V 0 bases and J 0 bases, with 14 bases left between them. Germline-derived CDR1 and CDR2 are GTSNPN and SVGIG (reference sequence). CDR3 size: 17 residues. The CDR3 DNA follows: TGTGCCTGGAGTGTAGGGATAGCCGCTCCAACTAATGAAAAACTGTTTTTT. This translates into CAWSVGIAAPTNEKLFF. Based on the CDR3 plus reference TRBV30 and TRBJ1-4, the full variable domain is SQTIHQWPATLVQPVGSPLSLECTVEGTSNPNLYWYRQAAGRGLQLLFYSVGIGQISSEVPQNLSASRPQDRQFILSSKKLLLSDSGFYLCAWSVGIAAPTNEKLFFGSGTQLSVL.

This clonotype was seen many times. This chain links TRBV28 with TRBJ2-4; TRBD2 agrees at 10 bases. The germline V gene encodes CDR1 MDHEN and CDR2 SYDVKM. V lost 2 bases and J lost 13; bases outside the gene matches: 2. The CDR3 has 12 amino acids. The CDR3 spells CASSLKGLAQYF. The CDR3 region has the DNA TGTGCCAGCAGTTTAAAGGGACTAGCGCAGTACTTC.

This clonotype showed up many times. CDR3 nucleotide sequence: TGTGCCAGCAGCGTGCAGGAGGAGCGCGAGCAGTACTTC. This translates into CASSVQEEREQYF. The V and J genes are TRBV11-2 and TRBJ2-7; a weak D match, TRBD2 (5 bases). The germline V gene has CDR1 SGHAT and CDR2 FQNNGV. This CDR3 has 13 amino acids. Trimming took 5 bases from V and 6 from J, leaving 14 bases between them.

The rearrangement joins TRBV7-9 to TRBJ2-3, with TRBD2 matching 8 bases. V was clipped by 6 bases and J by 0 bases; unmatched bases: 5. Per the germline V gene, CDR1 is SEHNR and CDR2 is FQNEAQ (reference sequence). The CDR3 has 15 residues. CDR3 bases: TGTGCCAGCAGTTGGGCTAGCGGGAGCACAGATACGCAGTATTTT. The encoded protein is CASSWASGSTDTQYF.

This clonotype has a count of ten or more. This chain links TRBV20-1 with TRBJ1-4; D ambiguous. Trimming stripped 3 bases from V and 10 bases from J, with 9 bases between. Germline-derived CDR1 and CDR2 are DFQATT and SNEGSKA (reference sequence). The length of the CDR3 is 11 residues. Written as DNA, the CDR3 is TGCAGTGCTAGGTTGGAGAGAAAACTGTTTTTT. As protein: CSARLERKLFF.

This clonotype was recorded at least ten times. The rearrangement joins TRBV28 to TRBJ2-5; no reliable D call. The V end lost 1 base, the J end lost 5 bases, and 17 bases lay between the germline ends. The length of the CDR3 is 16 residues. Per germline, CDR1 MDHEN and CDR2 SYDVKM. The CDR3: CASSLYNYATRETQYF. The CDR3 DNA reads as TGTGCCAGCAGTTTATACAACTACGCGACTCGGGAGACCCAGTACTTC.

This clonotype was picked up a small number of times. The gene calls are TRBV19 and TRBJ2-7, with a tentative D call TRBD2 (5 bases). This CDR3 region has 16 residues. Trimming pared 1 base from V and 1 base from J, leaving 14 bases between. Germline V gives CDR1 LNHDA, CDR2 SQIVND (reference sequence). The CDR3 protein is CASSIGPPRGSYEQYF. For the CDR3, the DNA is TGTGCCAGTAGTATAGGCCCCCCCCGGGGATCCTACGAGCAGTACTTC.

This clonotype was observed many times. V usage is TRBV2 and J usage is TRBJ2-7, with TRBD2 identical over 10 bases. The CDR3 length is 15 residues. Trimming cost V 5 bases and J 1 base; bases outside gene matches: 5. The germline V gene encodes CDR1 SNHLY and CDR2 FYNNEI. CDR3 protein: CASSPGLAVSYEQYF. The CDR3 DNA is TGTGCCAGCAGTCCAGGACTAGCGGTTTCCTACGAGCAGTACTTC.

The rearrangement links TRBV13 to TRBJ2-4, with no clear D. V lost 3 bases to trimming and J lost 1 base, with 16 bases between them. The length of the CDR3 is 17 residues. From germline, CDR1 is PRHDT and CDR2 FYEKMQ (reference sequence). The CDR3 DNA reads TGTGCCAGCAGCTTTGGCCAGGACCCCTTGGCCAAAAACATTCAGTACTTC. Its translation is CASSFGQDPLAKNIQYF.

This clonotype was picked up many times. The chain joins TRBV29-1 to TRBJ2-5; TRBD2 aligns across 9 bases. There are 13 residues in the CDR3. The V gene end was trimmed by 7 bases and the J gene end by 1 base; junction bases not matched to a gene: 4. Looked up from germline, CDR1 is SQVTM and CDR2 is ANQGSEA. The CDR3 DNA sequence: TGCAGCGCGAAACTAGCGGGCCAAGAGACCCAGTACTTC. Protein sequence: CSAKLAGQETQYF. The variable domain in full, completed from reference TRBV29-1 and TRBJ2-5, reads SAVISQKPSRDICQRGTSLTIQCQVDSQVTMMFWYRQQPGQSLTLIATANQGSEATYESGFVIDKFPISRPNLTFSTLTVSNMSPEDSSIYLCSAKLAGQETQYFGPGTRLLVL.

The gene calls are TRBV3-1 and TRBJ1-1; maybe TRBD1 (5 bases). Germline CDR1 and CDR2: LGHDT and YNNKEL (reference sequence). V dropped 3 bases and J dropped 7 bases, with 12 bases sitting between them. The CDR3 extends over 13 amino acids. CDR3 sequence: CASSHSSGGEAFF. CDR3 DNA sequence: TGTGCCAGCAGCCATTCGTCTGGGGGTGAAGCTTTCTTT.

This clonotype was found a few times. This chain's CDR3 is CASSLSLWADYYEQYF. The CDR3 DNA sequence: TGTGCCAGCAGCTTGTCTTTGTGGGCAGACTACTACGAGCAGTACTTC. V gene TRBV5-4 combines with J gene TRBJ2-7; tentatively, D is TRBD2 (5 bases). Germline assignment: CDR1 SGHNT and CDR2 YYREEE (reference sequence). Trimming removed 1 base from V and 3 bases from J, with 17 bases in between. This CDR3 comprises 16 residues. The variable domain in full, completed from reference TRBV5-4 and TRBJ2-7, reads ETGVTQSPTHLIKTRGQQVTLRCSSQSGHNTVSWYQQALGQGPQFIFQYYREEENGRGNFPPRFSGLQFPNYSSELNVNALELDDSALYLCASSLSLWADYYEQYFGPGTRLTVT.

The J gene is TRBJ1-1, the V gene TRBV5-1, with TRBD1 matching 7 bases. V lost 2 bases, J lost 6 bases, and 7 bases stayed unmatched. Germline loops: CDR1 SGHRS, CDR2 YFSETQ. The CDR3 runs to 14 residues. CDR3 amino acids: CASSLGDDRAEAFF. CDR3 in DNA: TGCGCCAGCAGCTTAGGCGATGACAGGGCTGAAGCTTTCTTT. Variable domain in full (rest from reference TRBV5-1 and TRBJ1-1): KAGVTQTPRYLIKTRGQQVTLSCSPISGHRSVSWYQQTPGQGLQFLFEYFSETQRNKGNFPGRFSGRQFSNSRSEMNVSTLELGDSALYLCASSLGDDRAEAFFGQGTRLTVV.

The table lists this clonotype with a few counts. The V call is TRBV4-1, the J call TRBJ2-7, with D perhaps given as TRBD1 or TRBD2 (6 bases each). V lost 3 bases to trimming and J lost 5 bases, with 14 bases between them. CDR3 length equals 14 residues. Germline V CDR1 and CDR2: MGHRA, YSYEKL. CDR3 nucleotides: TGCGCCAGCAGCCATGAGGGGGGTGTCGACGAGCAGTACTTC. It translates to CASSHEGGVDEQYF.

The chain links TRBV19 to TRBJ2-1; no clear D gene. Germline loops: CDR1 LNHDA, CDR2 SQIVND (reference sequence). The CDR3 length is 15 residues. The V end was cut by 5 bases, the J end by 0 bases, with 11 bases between. The DNA for the CDR3 is TGTGCCAGTAGTCTGTCGAGTGTCTCCTACAATGAGCAGTTCTTC. Amino acid sequence: CASSLSSVSYNEQFF.

The CDR3 sequence is CASSSRADTQYF. The CDR3 region has the DNA TGTGCCAGCAGTTCTAGGGCAGATACGCAGTATTTT. J is TRBJ2-3 and V is TRBV28; D remains unclear. This CDR3 has 12 amino acids. Germline V CDR1 and CDR2: MDHEN, SYDVKM. Between the trimmed V and J ends, which lost 4 bases and 4 bases, there was a span of 6 bases.